This entry features one T cell receptor beta chain sequence. Its antigen is not identified. TCRdb redid the calling of the reads with MiXCR, one entry per CDR3 protein. The table shows 250,000 to 400,000 distinct CDR3 sequences, with just under 25% occurring only once. The data belong to a study of T cell repertoires in cytomegalovirus infection. Study as a whole: CMV epitopes that were recently identified and HLA-C-restricted were used alongside well-studied HLA-B-restricted ones. Both a matching HLA type and CMV infection were indicated by public TCR beta signatures. Regarding the study as a whole: HLA-C-restricted CMV-specific TCR beta clonotypes prevailed in the ex vivo response.

This clonotype was sampled from a human donor in good health (CMV status not recorded). Some clones in this sample may be carry-over from other donors' samples. The input for sequencing was cultured PBMCs, taken from culture after CMV antigen stimulation.

In DNA form, the CDR3 reads TGTGCCAGCAGCTGGGGACAGGGTAGACGCAATCAGCCCCAGCATTTT. It codes for CASSWGQGRRNQPQHF. The V and J genes are TRBV5-6 and TRBJ1-5, with TRBD1 matching over 9 bases. With 3 bases clipped from V and 2 bases from J, the junction kept 6 bases outside the gene matches. Germline V gene data show CDR1 as SGHDT and CDR2 as YYEEEE. CDR3 length: 16 amino acids.